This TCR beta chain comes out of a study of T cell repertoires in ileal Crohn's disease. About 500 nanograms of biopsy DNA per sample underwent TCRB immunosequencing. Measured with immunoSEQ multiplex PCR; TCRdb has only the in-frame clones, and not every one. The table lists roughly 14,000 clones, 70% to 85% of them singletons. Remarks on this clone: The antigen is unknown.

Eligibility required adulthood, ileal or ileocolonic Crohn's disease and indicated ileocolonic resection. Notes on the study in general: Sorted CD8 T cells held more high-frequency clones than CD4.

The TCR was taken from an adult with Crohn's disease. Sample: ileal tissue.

CDR3: CASSGPRAYAAEAFF. CDR3 in DNA: TGTGCCAGCAGTGGTCCCAGGGCTTATGCGGCTGAAGCTTTCTTT. The rearrangement joins TRBV25-1 to TRBJ1-1; tentative D call: TRBD1 (5 bases). CDR3 length equals 15 residues. Germline loops: CDR1 MGHDK, CDR2 SYGVNS. V lost 4 bases, J lost 6 bases, and 18 bases lay in between. The full variable domain, with the rest looked up from reference TRBV25-1 and TRBJ1-1, is EADIYQTPRYLVIGTGKKITLECSQTMGHDKMYWYQQDPGMELHLIHYSYGVNSTEKGDLSSESTVSRIRTEHFPLTLESARPSHTSQYLCASSGPRAYAAEAFFGQGTRLTVV.